These 22 T cell receptor beta chains were sequenced from one sample in a study of human T cells and chemical hapten exposure. Using its own MiXCR run on the RACE reads, TCRdb lists one record per CDR3 protein. The table has about 180,000 distinct CDR3 sequences, roughly 30% seen once. Noted time point: pre-sensitization, week 0. Treatment noted: therapeutic diphenylcyclopropenone sensitization with weekly scalp DPC. The sample in question was whole blood, obtained in connection with sensitization to the hapten diphenylcyclopropenone (DPC). The source of these receptors is a woman aged 30 to 39 with alopecia areata. Some clones in this sample may be carry-over from other donors' samples.

This clonotype was found a few times. The chain is built from TRBV29-1 and TRBJ2-3, with 7 bases fitting TRBD2. J lost 3 bases, V lost 7 bases, and 16 bases had no gene match. The germline gives CDR1 SQVTM, CDR2 ANQGSEA. The CDR3 is 16 amino acids. CDR3 in amino acids: CSACPRQREGTDTQYF. The CDR3 nucleotides are TGCAGCGCGTGCCCGAGACAGCGGGAAGGTACAGATACGCAGTATTTT.

The CDR3 loop is CASSFRTVAAEAFF. The CDR3 DNA is TGTGCCAGCAGTTTTCGGACAGTGGCAGCTGAAGCTTTCTTT. The chain is built from TRBV6-6 and TRBJ1-1; the D gene is possibly TRBD1 (6 bases). In germline, CDR1 is MNHNY, CDR2 SVGAGI (reference sequence). Trimming shortened V by 4 bases and J by 6 bases, and 15 bases separated the two germline ends. The CDR3 is made up of 14 amino acids.

V gene TRBV4-1 combines with J gene TRBJ2-1; a weak D match, TRBD2 (5 bases). Trimming took off 2 bases at V and 1 base at J, with 9 bases between the two ends. The CDR3 contains 15 residues. Germline V gene sequence: CDR1 MGHRA, CDR2 YSYEKL. CDR3 residues: CASSQPQRSYNEQFF. The CDR3 coding sequence is TGCGCCAGCAGCCAACCCCAGCGGTCCTACAATGAGCAGTTCTTC.

The chain combines TRBV27 with TRBJ1-6; 9 nucleotides line up with TRBD1. The CDR3 extends over 16 amino acids. Germline V gene lookup returns CDR1 MNHEY and CDR2 SMNVEV (reference sequence). V lost 5 bases and J lost 8; bases outside the gene matches: 10. CDR3 sequence (DNA): TGTGCCAGCAGTACCGGGACAGGGAAGTGGGATTCACCCCTCCACTTT. Its translation is CASSTGTGKWDSPLHF.

This chain links TRBV28 with TRBJ1-6; D ambiguous. Germline CDR1 reads MDHEN; CDR2 reads SYDVKM. Trimming left V 5 bases short and J 7 bases short, with 15 bases between. The CDR3 runs 15 residues. DNA of the CDR3: TGTGCCAGCAGTCCGGGCCACCGGACCAATTCACCCCTCCACTTT. Its protein is CASSPGHRTNSPLHF.

V usage is TRBV5-1 and J usage is TRBJ2-1; possibly TRBD1 for D (5 bases). Germline values: CDR1 SGHRS, CDR2 YFSETQ. This CDR3 is built from 13 residues. V gave up 8 bases and J gave up 0 bases, with 9 bases separating them. The CDR3 DNA follows: TGCGCCAGTAAGACAGACTCCTACAATGAGCAGTTCTTC. This translates into CASKTDSYNEQFF.

This rearrangement joins TRBV20-1 to TRBJ1-1; unclear D gene. Trimming pared 0 bases from V and 0 bases from J, leaving 8 bases between. There are 14 residues in the CDR3. Per the germline V gene, CDR1 is DFQATT and CDR2 is SNEGSKA (reference sequence). CDR3 nucleotide sequence: TGCAGTGCTAGAGATCCACACATGAACACTGAAGCTTTCTTT. Residues: CSARDPHMNTEAFF.

The chain couples TRBV28 to TRBJ1-2; TRBD1 might be the D (5 bases). CDR3 size: 14 residues. Germline CDR1 and CDR2: MDHEN and SYDVKM. V shed 2 bases and J shed 8 bases, with 15 bases lying between them. The DNA for the CDR3 is TGTGCCAGCAGTTTAGGACTGAACCGGGGCGGCTACACCTTC. Protein product: CASSLGLNRGGYTF.

The chain has TRBV28 and TRBJ2-7, with 7 nucleotides matching TRBD1. This CDR3 has 15 residues. V was clipped by 6 bases and J by 5 bases; unmatched bases: 13. Germline assignment: CDR1 MDHEN and CDR2 SYDVKM. CDR3 residues: CASSLGPGGKNEQYF. For the CDR3, the DNA is TGTGCCAGCAGCCTGGGGCCAGGGGGAAAGAACGAGCAGTACTTC.

The sample holds a few counts of this clonotype. The genes are TRBV6-5 and TRBJ1-1; 7 bases are shared with TRBD1. Unmatched junction bases numbered 14, after V lost 6 bases and J lost 7 bases. CDR3 length: 15 residues. The germline V gene has CDR1 MNHEY and CDR2 SVGAGI. CDR3 DNA sequence: TGTGCCAGCAGCAGGAGGGACAGTGGGCGGGTTGAAGCTTTCTTT. Its protein is CASSRRDSGRVEAFF.

The gene calls are TRBV30 and TRBJ1-6; D is ambiguous. The CDR3 is made up of 15 amino acids. Trimming pared 2 bases from V and 4 bases from J, leaving 12 bases between. CDR1 is GTSNPN, CDR2 SVGIG, per germline (reference sequence). The CDR3 nucleotides read TGTGCCTGGAGTTTACCGCCCCCGTATAATTCACCCCTCCACTTT. Translating gives CAWSLPPPYNSPLHF. Variable domain in full (rest from reference TRBV30 and TRBJ1-6): SQTIHQWPATLVQPVGSPLSLECTVEGTSNPNLYWYRQAAGRGLQLLFYSVGIGQISSEVPQNLSASRPQDRQFILSSKKLLLSDSGFYLCAWSLPPPYNSPLHFGNGTRLTVT.

The chain recombines TRBV29-1 with TRBJ1-2; TRBD1 matches at 8 bases. Germline CDR1 is SQVTM and CDR2 is ANQGSEA. The length of the CDR3 is 13 residues. V was pared by 4 bases and J by 4 bases, with 5 bases of the junction left unmatched. The CDR3 here is CSVGDRGGYGYTF. CDR3 in DNA: TGCAGCGTTGGCGACAGGGGTGGCTATGGCTACACCTTC.

This clonotype was recorded a few times. The rearrangement joins TRBV6-5 to TRBJ2-3; TRBD2 agrees at 8 bases. The CDR3 is 16 residues long. J gave up 5 bases and V 3 bases, and 10 bases lay outside the gene matches. In germline, CDR1 is MNHEY, CDR2 SVGAGI. The DNA of the CDR3 is TGTGCCAGCAGTTATTATCGCGGACGGGGGGGAGATACGCAGTATTTT. Protein: CASSYYRGRGGDTQYF.

CDR3 nucleotide sequence: TGCGCCAGCAGCCAAGAGGGACAGAGGAATTCACCCCTCCACTTT. This encodes CASSQEGQRNSPLHF. The genes are TRBV4-1 and TRBJ1-6; 7 positions match TRBD1. The CDR3 totals 15 residues. CDR1 and CDR2 (germline): MGHRA, YSYEKL. The V gene end was trimmed by 0 bases and the J gene end by 7 bases; junction bases not matched to a gene: 3.

This clonotype was counted at least ten times. The chain has TRBV7-2 and TRBJ2-5, with 8 bases matching TRBD1. V gave up 5 bases and J gave up 12 bases; unmatched junction bases: 5. The CDR3 has 11 amino acids. Per the germline V gene, CDR1 is SGHTA and CDR2 is FQGNSA. CDR3 DNA: TGTGCCAGCAGCCAAAGACAGGGGAAGTACTTC. Translating gives CASSQRQGKYF.

This clonotype has just a few counts. V and J are TRBV28 and TRBJ1-5, with TRBD1 as a possible D gene (5 bases). The CDR3 spans 14 residues. The germline V gene encodes CDR1 MDHEN and CDR2 SYDVKM. V gave up 2 bases and J gave up 3 bases, with 8 bases separating them. The CDR3 sequence is CASSLGQINQPQHF. The CDR3 nucleotides read TGTGCCAGCAGTTTAGGACAAATCAATCAGCCCCAGCATTTT.

This clonotype was recorded many times. V gene TRBV7-8 combines with J gene TRBJ2-3; tentatively, D is TRBD1 (5 bases). Trimming pared 1 base from V and 2 bases from J, leaving 16 bases between. The CDR3 has 17 residues. The germline gives CDR1 SGHVS, CDR2 FQNEAQ. This CDR3 reads CASSLGLDTSFTDTQYF. The DNA of the CDR3 is TGTGCCAGCAGCTTAGGCTTGGACACGTCCTTCACAGATACGCAGTATTTT.

The sample holds a few counts of this clonotype. V and J are TRBV28 and TRBJ1-6, with 7 nucleotides matching TRBD1. CDR3 length: 15 amino acids. Germline trimming cut 6 bases from V and 7 bases from J; bases unmatched to any gene: 9. The germline V gene has CDR1 MDHEN and CDR2 SYDVKM. CDR3 region: CASSLPTGINSPLHF. CDR3 bases: TGTGCCAGCAGCCTACCGACAGGGATAAATTCACCCCTCCACTTT.

The chain joins TRBV20-1 to TRBJ1-4; 7 bases align to TRBD1. The CDR3 loop spans 15 amino acids. Germline values: CDR1 DFQATT, CDR2 SNEGSKA (reference sequence). J gave up 3 bases and V 6 bases, and 10 bases lay outside the gene matches. The CDR3, as DNA: TGCAGTGCCAAGACAGGGAATAGTCCTAATGAAAAACTGTTTTTT. Translation: CSAKTGNSPNEKLFF.

The V and J genes are TRBV14 and TRBJ2-4; no definite D call. Trimming removed 3 bases from V and 0 bases from J, with 12 bases in between. Germline values: CDR1 SGHDN, CDR2 FVKESK. The CDR3 sequence is 16 residues long. CDR3 in amino acids: CASSHQVILAKNIQYF. CDR3 DNA: TGTGCCAGCAGCCATCAAGTGATTCTAGCCAAAAACATTCAGTACTTC.

The chain couples TRBV12-5 to TRBJ1-1, with D tentatively TRBD1 (5 bases). Germline V CDR1 and CDR2: LGHNT, FRNRAP. The CDR3 runs 13 residues. V gave up 3 bases and J gave up 4 bases, with 9 bases separating them. As DNA, the CDR3 is TGTGCTAGTGGTTTCCCAGGGACCACTGAAGCTTTCTTT. As protein: CASGFPGTTEAFF.

V and J are TRBV28 and TRBJ1-5; D call uncertain. Trimming cost V 1 base and J 6 bases, with 16 bases left between them. CDR3 size: 16 residues. CDR1 and CDR2 (germline): MDHEN, SYDVKM. The CDR3 sequence is CASSLSGSKISQPQHF. The CDR3 DNA follows: TGTGCCAGCAGTTTATCGGGCTCGAAGATTAGTCAGCCCCAGCATTTT.